Below, 5 T cell receptor beta chains from the same sample are listed, as sequenced in a study of cytomegalovirus exposure and HLA in healthy donors. PCR involved 60 Vbeta and 13 Jbeta primers. The protocol was immunoSEQ multiplex PCR, while the TCRdb copy is restricted to in-frame clones and leaves out a portion. The table lists a few hundred thousand clones, 70% to 85% of them singletons. Material for sequencing was PBMCs. Receptors were obtained from a woman aged 40 to 50 in good health and CMV-seronegative.

This chain connects TRBV2 to TRBJ2-1, with a weak D call TRBD2 (5 bases). The ends were cut back, 5 bases at V and 8 bases at J, with 10 bases in the middle. Germline lookup yields CDR1 SNHLY and CDR2 FYNNEI. The CDR3 length is 12 residues. In nucleotides, the CDR3 is TGTGCCAGCAGTCCCCTCGGGGATGAGCAGTTCTTC. It codes for CASSPLGDEQFF.

The genes are TRBV5-1 and TRBJ2-7, with a weak D call TRBD1 (6 bases). CDR1 is SGHRS and CDR2 is YFSETQ in the germline V gene. The CDR3 runs to 17 residues. Trimming stripped 4 bases from V and 2 bases from J, with 22 bases between. CDR3 sequence (DNA): TGCGCCAGCAGCCCTGTGGCCAGGACAGTGCGACCCTACGAGCAGTACTTC. It is translated as CASSPVARTVRPYEQYF.

This clone was counted between two and nine times. The J gene is TRBJ2-7, the V gene TRBV7-9; 9 bases are a match to TRBD1. Germline values: CDR1 SEHNR, CDR2 FQNEAQ (reference sequence). CDR3 length equals 18 residues. J gave up 4 bases and V 0 bases, and 13 bases lay outside the gene matches. This CDR3 reads CASSLAGGQGRAGYEQYF. The CDR3 nucleotides read TGTGCCAGCAGCTTAGCTGGGGGACAGGGAAGGGCTGGGTACGAGCAGTACTTC.

The J gene is TRBJ2-4, the V gene TRBV19, with 7 nucleotides matching TRBD1. The ends lost 5 bases at V and 7 bases at J; junction bases unmatched: 11. CDR1 is LNHDA and CDR2 is SQIVND in the germline V gene (reference sequence). The CDR3 loop spans 15 amino acids. As DNA, the CDR3 is TGTGCCAGTAGTTACGGGACAGCCCAAGGGAACATTCAGTACTTC. Amino acids: CASSYGTAQGNIQYF.

This clone was found once. This chain connects TRBV7-8 to TRBJ1-5; no reliable D call. V lost 1 base and J 6 bases, leaving 4 bases between the germline ends. This CDR3 has 12 amino acids. In germline, CDR1 is SGHVS, CDR2 FQNEAQ. The CDR3 DNA sequence: TGTGCCAGCAGCTTAGGGCTTCAGCCCCAGCATTTT. Amino acid sequence: CASSLGLQPQHF.